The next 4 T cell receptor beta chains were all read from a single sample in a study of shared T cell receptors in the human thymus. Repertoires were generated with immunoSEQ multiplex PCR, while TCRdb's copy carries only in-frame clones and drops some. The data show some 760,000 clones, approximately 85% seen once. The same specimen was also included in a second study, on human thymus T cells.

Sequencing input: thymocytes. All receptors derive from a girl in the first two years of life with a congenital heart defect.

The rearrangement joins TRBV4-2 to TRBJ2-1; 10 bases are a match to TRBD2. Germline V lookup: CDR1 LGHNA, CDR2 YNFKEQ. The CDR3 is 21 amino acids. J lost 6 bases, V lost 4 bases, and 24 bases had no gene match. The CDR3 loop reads CASSPGSRGSGGPRTFNEQFF. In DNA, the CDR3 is TGTGCCAGCAGCCCCGGGTCTAGGGGTAGCGGGGGGCCTAGAACCTTCAATGAGCAGTTCTTC.

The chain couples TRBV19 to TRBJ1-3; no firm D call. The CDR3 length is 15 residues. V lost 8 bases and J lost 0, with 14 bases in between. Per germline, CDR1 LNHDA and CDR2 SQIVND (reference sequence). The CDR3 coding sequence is TGTGCCAGTCTCGCGGTGGATCACTCTGGAAACACCATATATTTT. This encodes CASLAVDHSGNTIYF.

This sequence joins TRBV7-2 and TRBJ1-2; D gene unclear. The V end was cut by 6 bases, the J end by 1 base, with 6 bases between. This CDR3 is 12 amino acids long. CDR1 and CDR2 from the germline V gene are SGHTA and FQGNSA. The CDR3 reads CASRTVNYGYTF. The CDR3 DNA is TGTGCCAGCAGAACAGTTAACTATGGCTACACCTTC.

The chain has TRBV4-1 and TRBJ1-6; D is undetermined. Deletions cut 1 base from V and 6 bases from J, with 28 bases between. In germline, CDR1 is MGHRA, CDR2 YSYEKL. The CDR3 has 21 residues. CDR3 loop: CASSQGAPEPPESRSNSPLHF. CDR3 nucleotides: TGCGCCAGCAGCCAAGGTGCCCCGGAACCACCAGAATCAAGGAGTAATTCACCCCTCCACTTT.